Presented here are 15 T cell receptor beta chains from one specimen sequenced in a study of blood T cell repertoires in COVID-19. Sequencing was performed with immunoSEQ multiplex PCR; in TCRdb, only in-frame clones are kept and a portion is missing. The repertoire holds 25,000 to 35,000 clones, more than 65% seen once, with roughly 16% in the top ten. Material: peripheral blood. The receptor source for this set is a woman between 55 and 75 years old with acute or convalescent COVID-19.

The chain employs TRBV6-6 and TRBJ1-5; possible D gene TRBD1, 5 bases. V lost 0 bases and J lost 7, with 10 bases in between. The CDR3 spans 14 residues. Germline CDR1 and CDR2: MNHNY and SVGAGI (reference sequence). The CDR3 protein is CASSYSGGFQPQHF. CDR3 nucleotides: TGTGCCAGCAGTTACTCGGGGGGATTCCAGCCCCAGCATTTT.

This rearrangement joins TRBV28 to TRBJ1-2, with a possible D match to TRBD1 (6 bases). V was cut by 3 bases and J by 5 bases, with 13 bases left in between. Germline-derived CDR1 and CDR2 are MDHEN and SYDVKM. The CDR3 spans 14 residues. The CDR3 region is CASSLPGRGYGYTF. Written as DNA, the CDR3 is TGTGCCAGCAGTTTGCCCGGCAGGGGATATGGCTACACCTTC.

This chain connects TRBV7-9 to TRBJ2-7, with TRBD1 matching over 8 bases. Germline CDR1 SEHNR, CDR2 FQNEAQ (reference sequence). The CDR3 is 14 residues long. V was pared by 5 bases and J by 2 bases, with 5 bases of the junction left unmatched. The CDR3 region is CASSPLTGAYEQYF. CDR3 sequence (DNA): TGTGCCAGCAGCCCTCTGACAGGGGCCTACGAGCAGTACTTC.

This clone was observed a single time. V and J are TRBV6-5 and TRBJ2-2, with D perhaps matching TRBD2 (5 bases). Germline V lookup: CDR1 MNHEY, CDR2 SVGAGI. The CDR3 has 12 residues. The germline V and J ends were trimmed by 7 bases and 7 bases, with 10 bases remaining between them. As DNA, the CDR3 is TGTGCCAGCAAACCTCGGGGCGGGGAGCTGTTTTTT. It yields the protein CASKPRGGELFF.

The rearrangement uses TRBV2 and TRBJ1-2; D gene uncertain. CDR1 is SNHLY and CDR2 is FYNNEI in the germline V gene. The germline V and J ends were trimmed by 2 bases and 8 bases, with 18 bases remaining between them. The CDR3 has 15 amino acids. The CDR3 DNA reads TGTGCCAGCAGTGAAATTGTGGCAGGTAGTAGGGGCTACACCTTC. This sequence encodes CASSEIVAGSRGYTF. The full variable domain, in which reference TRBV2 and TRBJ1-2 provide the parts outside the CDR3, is EPEVTQTPSHQVTQMGQEVILRCVPISNHLYFYWYRQILGQKVEFLVSFYNNEISEKSEIFDDQFSVERPDGSNFTLKIRSTKLEDSAMYFCASSEIVAGSRGYTFGSGTRLTVV.

The CDR3 is CASSAPARFGRPADEQFF. Here the CDR3 DNA reads TGTGCCAGCAGCGCTCCAGCACGCTTCGGACGCCCAGCGGATGAGCAGTTCTTC. The rearrangement uses TRBV9 and TRBJ2-1; D possibly corresponds to TRBD2 (5 bases). Trimming removed 3 bases from V and 8 bases from J, with 27 bases in between. CDR3 length: 18 residues. Germline CDR1 reads SGDLS; CDR2 reads YYNGEE.

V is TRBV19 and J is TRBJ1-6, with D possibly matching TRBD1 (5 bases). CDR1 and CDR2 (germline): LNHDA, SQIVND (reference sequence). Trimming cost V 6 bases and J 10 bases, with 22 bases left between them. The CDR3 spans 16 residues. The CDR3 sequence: CASSPSGGAPQSPLHF. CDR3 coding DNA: TGTGCCAGTAGCCCCTCCGGAGGGGCCCCTCAGTCACCCCTCCACTTT.

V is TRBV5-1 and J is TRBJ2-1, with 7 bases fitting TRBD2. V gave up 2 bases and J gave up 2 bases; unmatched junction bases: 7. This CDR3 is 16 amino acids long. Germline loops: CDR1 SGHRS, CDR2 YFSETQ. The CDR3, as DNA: TGCGCCAGCAGCTTACAAACCGGGACTACCTACAATGAGCAGTTCTTC. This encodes CASSLQTGTTYNEQFF. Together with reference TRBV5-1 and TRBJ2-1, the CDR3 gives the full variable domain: KAGVTQTPRYLIKTRGQQVTLSCSPISGHRSVSWYQQTPGQGLQFLFEYFSETQRNKGNFPGRFSGRQFSNSRSEMNVSTLELGDSALYLCASSLQTGTTYNEQFFGPGTRLTVL.

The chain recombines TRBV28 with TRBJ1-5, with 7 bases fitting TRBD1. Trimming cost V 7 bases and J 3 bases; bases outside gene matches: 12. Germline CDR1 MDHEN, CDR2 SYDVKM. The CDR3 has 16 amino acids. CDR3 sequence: CASKGLRDSINQPQHF. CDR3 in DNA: TGTGCCAGCAAGGGCCTCCGGGACAGCATCAATCAGCCCCAGCATTTT.

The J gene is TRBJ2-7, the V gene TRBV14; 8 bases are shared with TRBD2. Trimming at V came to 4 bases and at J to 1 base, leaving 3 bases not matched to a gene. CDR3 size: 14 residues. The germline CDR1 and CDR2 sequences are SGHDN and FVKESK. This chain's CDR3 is CASSPGGRSYEQYF. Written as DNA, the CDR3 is TGTGCCAGCAGCCCGGGCGGGAGGTCCTACGAGCAGTACTTC.

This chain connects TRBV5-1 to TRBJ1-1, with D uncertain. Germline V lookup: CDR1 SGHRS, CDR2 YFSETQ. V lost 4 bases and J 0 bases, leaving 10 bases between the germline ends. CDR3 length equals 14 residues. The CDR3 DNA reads TGCGCCAGCAGCCCTGGAGGATTGAACACTGAAGCTTTCTTT. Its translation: CASSPGGLNTEAFF.

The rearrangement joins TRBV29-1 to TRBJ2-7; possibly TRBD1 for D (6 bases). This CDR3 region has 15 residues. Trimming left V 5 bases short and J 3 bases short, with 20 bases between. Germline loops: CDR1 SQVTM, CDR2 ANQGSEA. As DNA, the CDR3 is TGCAGCGTTCTCGTTTCAGGGGTAAACCTCTACGAGCAGTACTTC. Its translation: CSVLVSGVNLYEQYF.

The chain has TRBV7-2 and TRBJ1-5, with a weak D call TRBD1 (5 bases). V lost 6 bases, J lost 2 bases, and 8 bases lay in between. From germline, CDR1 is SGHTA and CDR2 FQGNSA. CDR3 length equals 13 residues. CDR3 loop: CASSAGGNQPQHF. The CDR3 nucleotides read TGTGCCAGCAGTGCGGGGGGCAATCAGCCCCAGCATTTT.

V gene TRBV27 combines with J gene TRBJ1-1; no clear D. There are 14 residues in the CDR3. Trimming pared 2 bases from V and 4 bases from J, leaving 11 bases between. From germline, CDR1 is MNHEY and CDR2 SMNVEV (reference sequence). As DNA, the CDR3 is TGTGCCAGCAGTTTAGCCCCAGGTACCACTGAAGCTTTCTTT. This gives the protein CASSLAPGTTEAFF.

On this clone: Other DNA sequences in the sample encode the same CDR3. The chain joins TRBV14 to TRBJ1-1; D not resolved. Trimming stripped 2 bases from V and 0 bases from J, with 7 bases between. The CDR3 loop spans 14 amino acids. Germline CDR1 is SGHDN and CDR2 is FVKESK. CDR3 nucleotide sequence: TGTGCCAGCAGCCAACCGGGAATGAACACTGAAGCTTTCTTT. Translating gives CASSQPGMNTEAFF.